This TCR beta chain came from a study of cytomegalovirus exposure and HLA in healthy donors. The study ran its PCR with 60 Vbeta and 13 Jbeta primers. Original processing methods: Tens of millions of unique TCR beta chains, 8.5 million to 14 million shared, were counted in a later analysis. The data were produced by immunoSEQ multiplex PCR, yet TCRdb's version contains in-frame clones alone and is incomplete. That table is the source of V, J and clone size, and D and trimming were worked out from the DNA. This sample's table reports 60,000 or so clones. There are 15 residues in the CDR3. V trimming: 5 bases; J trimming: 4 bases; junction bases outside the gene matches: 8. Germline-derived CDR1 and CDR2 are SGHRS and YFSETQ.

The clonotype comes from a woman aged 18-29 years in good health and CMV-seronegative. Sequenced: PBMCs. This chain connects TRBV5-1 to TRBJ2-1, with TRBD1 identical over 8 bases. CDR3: CASRRTGNLYNEQFF. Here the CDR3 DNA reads TGCGCCAGCAGAAGGACAGGGAATCTTTACAATGAGCAGTTCTTC.